This T cell receptor beta chain was captured by sequencing in a study of tumor-infiltrating lymphocytes in localized non-small cell lung cancer. The overall study: Some samples were collected after neoadjuvant chemotherapy; smokers, never-smokers and several histologies were included. Study-wide results and limits: TCRbeta sequencing showed higher T cell infiltration in tumors than uninvolved lung. Tumor T-cell fraction from TCR sequencing was not associated with recurrence-free survival (p = 0.61). Available tissue quantity limited TCR sequencing to a patient subset.

The germline CDR1 and CDR2 sequences are WSHSY and SAAADI. Trimming removed 7 bases at V and 2 bases at J, with 14 bases between. This CDR3 is built from 14 residues. This clone has a handful of counts. Its antigen is not identified. The data were produced by immunoSEQ multiplex PCR, yet TCRdb's version contains in-frame clones alone and is incomplete. The sample lists 15,000 to 20,000 clones, roughly 76% occurring once. This chain links TRBV10-2 with TRBJ1-1; D might be TRBD1 (6 bases). The specimen sequenced was lung tumor tissue. This TCR came from a human donor with non-small cell lung cancer. CDR3 DNA sequence: TGCGCCAGCACTGGAGGGGGGATAAACACTGAAGCTTTCTTT. Its translation: CASTGGGINTEAFF.